This TCR beta chain was documented in a study of CD8 T cells in Susac syndrome. Germline CDR1 and CDR2: SGHRS and YFSETQ. J was trimmed by 2 bases and V by 4 bases; bases with no gene match: 14. The CDR3 sequence is 17 residues long. Random hexamers primed reverse transcription of about 0.5 to 1 ug RNA. TCRdb analysed the immunoSEQ multiplex PCR reads with MiXCR anew, one entry per CDR3 protein. The data show approximately 120,000 distinct CDR3 sequences, around 92% seen once. Sequencing input: CD8+ T cells from PBMCs. This chain connects TRBV5-1 to TRBJ2-7; TRBD2 matches at 8 bases. This clonotype was obtained from a human donor in good health. CDR3 amino acids: CASSEIIIAGSTYEQYF. The CDR3 DNA reads as TGCGCCAGCAGCGAGATCATAATAGCGGGGAGCACCTACGAGCAGTACTTC.